A single T cell receptor beta chain is shown here with its context. This clonotype was recorded only once. It has no known antigen specificity. The junction departs from the called germline gene at one end, perhaps through a read error. Using a constant-region primer and ProtoScript II reverse transcriptase, TCRbeta-specific cDNA was reverse-transcribed from roughly 460 ng total RNA. Three nested multiplex PCR rounds, following a slightly modified ARM-PCR procedure, were used to build the TCRbeta libraries. Each of the first two PCR rounds ran for approximately 10 cycles using multiplex TRBV1-TRBV30 forward primers together with a Cbeta reverse primer. Sample barcodes and Illumina adapters were added in a final 25-cycle PCR using Deep VentR polymerase. Amplicons of 200-500 bp were gel-purified with a QIAquick gel extraction kit before sequencing. An Illumina HiSeq 2500 was used to sequence the TCRbeta amplicons, generating 250-bp paired-end reads. Per the source publication's procedure: Trimmomatic v0.33 was used to quality-trim the reads, and FLASH v1.2.11 was used to merge paired reads so that full CDR3 sequences could be recovered. V, D and J germline segments were assigned to the rearranged TCRbeta sequences using MiGEC v1.2.1b. Clonotype statistics and Shannon-Wiener diversity indices were computed with VDJtools v1.0.0. To cut down on sampling bias, every analysis after diversity analysis relied on just the 250 most abundant clonotypes from each sample. The public reads were quality trimmed at Q25 with fastp and then assembled into clones with MiXCR by TCRdb, keeping productive beta chains. Records with the same CDR3 protein are collapsed into one entry carrying the most frequent genes and DNA. What appears here as the V and J calls and clone size reflects TCRdb's work, not the paper's. The sample includes about 99,000 distinct CDR3 sequences, with around two thirds observed a single time. Approximately 10% of the sample comes from the top ten.

Total RNA and DNA were co-extracted from about 20-30 mg of bulk tissue with the AllPrep DNA/RNA mini kit, without cell sorting. Between late 2015 and early 2016, about five patients in China with histopathologically diagnosed primary liver carcinoma had their tumors surgically resected. At the time of sampling, the patients were treatment-naive and had chronic HBV infection. Five spatially separated regions were sampled per tumor: superior, inferior, left-lateral and right-lateral poles, plus the tumor centre. Histological examination found more than 90% viable tumor cells in every tumor sample. Fresh tumor and adjacent tissue pieces were bisected, with one half stored in RNAlater at -80 degrees C and the other half sent for histology. The data stem from a study of tumor-infiltrating lymphocytes in primary liver carcinoma (dated by TCRdb to about 2017). Broadly, across the study: Of the five patients, three men and two women aged 30 to 69 years, four had hepatocellular carcinoma and one had combined HCC and intrahepatic cholangiocarcinoma. The tumors of the five patients were staged as T1-T3 N0M0, with maximum diameters ranging from roughly 4.2 to 10 cm. Roughly 3.65 to 8 million productive TCRbeta reads were obtained per sample, and no significant difference in read depth was found between tissue types. TCRbeta repertoire sequencing, expression microarrays and whole-exome sequencing were combined in the study across five regions of each liver tumor, with adjacent normal tissue and blood also included. A total of roughly 35 specimens from 5 patients went through TCRbeta repertoire sequencing, namely 25 tumor regions, 5 adjacent noncancerous liver tissues and 5 peripheral blood samples. The 20 to 30 tumor region samples were profiled with Agilent mRNA microarrays so that TCRbeta repertoire diversity could be related to the local molecular phenotype. High reproducibility was observed for the technical replicate repertoires, with mean shared-clone rates approximately 0.9 and correlation coefficients above 0.98. Paper-wide results and their limitations: Comparison of CD4+ and CD8+ T cell repertoires was precluded by the use of bulk unsorted samples. Consistent with antigen-driven expansion, pairs of tumor regions showed higher repertoire overlap (mean around 36%) than either tumor-adjacent pairs (about 17%) or tumor-blood pairs (approximately 15%). Only about 7-24% of top clones were found in all five regions of a tumor, suggesting spatial heterogeneity of tumor-infiltrating T cells. The study included only four to six patients, and the authors note findings should be validated in a larger study. Only the TCR beta chain was sequenced, so true repertoire diversity is likely underestimated because unpaired alpha chains were not captured. Compared with blood, tumors had a significantly larger share of the repertoire taken up by the top 250 clones (p = 0.039).

The germline V gene yields MNHEY for CDR1 and SVGAGI for CDR2. The CDR3 covers 16 residues, taking in both the cysteine and the phenylalanine. Just CDR3 DNA is preserved here, 48 bases in frame from base 1. Sequenced sample: liver tumor tissue from sampling region 5. The cell subset or site label on this specimen signifies: tumor region T5, tumor centre. The origin of this receptor is a woman aged 55-69 years with primary liver carcinoma and hepatitis B virus infection. Recombination connected TRBV6-5 to TRBJ2-1; 9 bases in the middle match TRBD2. CDR3 region: CASSYTSSGGYIEQFF. The nucleotide sequence is given as TGTGCCAGCAGTTACACGTCCAGCGGGGGGTACATTGAGCAGTTCTTC.